This record covers a single TCR beta chain. This record comes from a study of blood T cell repertoires in COVID-19. Study at large: Acute and convalescent COVID-19 specimens originated in the United States, Italy and Spain. Sample material is recorded as cDNA or gDNA derived from T cells, B-cell-depleted T cells, or PBMCs.

As processed by the authors: For nucleated cells, counts were estimated from reference gene primer amplification. The repertoire was sequenced with immunoSEQ multiplex PCR; TCRdb's copy has only in-frame clones and lacks some. V, J and clone size are taken as reported in that table, and D and trimming were inferred from the DNA itself. The sample gives 110,000 to 150,000 clones, roughly three quarters of which show up once; more than 1.5% is in the top ten. The CDR3 runs to 15 residues. Germline assignment: CDR1 SGHDN and CDR2 FVKESK. V was shortened by 0 bases and J by 0 bases, with 6 bases between the two germline ends.

Sequences were obtained from peripheral blood. The receptor was derived from a woman aged 55-70 years with acute or convalescent COVID-19. This chain links TRBV14 with TRBJ1-5; D not certain. CDR3 protein: CASSQEEGSNQPQHF. In DNA form, the CDR3 reads TGTGCCAGCAGCCAAGAGGAGGGTAGCAATCAGCCCCAGCATTTT.